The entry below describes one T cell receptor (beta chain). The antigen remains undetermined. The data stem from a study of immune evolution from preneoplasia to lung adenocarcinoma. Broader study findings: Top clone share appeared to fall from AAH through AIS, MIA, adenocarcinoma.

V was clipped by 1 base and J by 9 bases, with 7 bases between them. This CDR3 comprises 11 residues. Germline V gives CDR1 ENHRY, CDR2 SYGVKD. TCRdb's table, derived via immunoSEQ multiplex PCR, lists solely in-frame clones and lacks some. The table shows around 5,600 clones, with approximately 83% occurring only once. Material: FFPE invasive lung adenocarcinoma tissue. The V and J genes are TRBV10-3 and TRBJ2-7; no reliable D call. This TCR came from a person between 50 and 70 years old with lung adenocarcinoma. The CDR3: CAISELGAQYF. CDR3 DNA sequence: TGTGCCATCAGTGAGTTGGGTGCGCAGTACTTC.